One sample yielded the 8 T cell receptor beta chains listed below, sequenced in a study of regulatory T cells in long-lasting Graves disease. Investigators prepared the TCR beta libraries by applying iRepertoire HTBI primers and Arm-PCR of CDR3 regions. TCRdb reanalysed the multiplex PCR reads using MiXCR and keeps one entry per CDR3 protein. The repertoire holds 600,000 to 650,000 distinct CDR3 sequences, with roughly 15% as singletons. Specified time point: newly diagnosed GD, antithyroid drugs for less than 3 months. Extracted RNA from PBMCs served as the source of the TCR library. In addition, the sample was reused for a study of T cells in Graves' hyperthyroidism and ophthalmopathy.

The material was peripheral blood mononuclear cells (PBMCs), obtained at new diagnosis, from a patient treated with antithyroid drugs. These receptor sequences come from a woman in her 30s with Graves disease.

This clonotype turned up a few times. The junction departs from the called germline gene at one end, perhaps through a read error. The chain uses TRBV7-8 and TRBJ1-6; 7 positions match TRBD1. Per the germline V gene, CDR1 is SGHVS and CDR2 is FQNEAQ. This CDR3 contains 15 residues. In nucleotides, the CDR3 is TGTGCCAGCAGCTTATCGGGACAGTACAATTCACCCCTTCACTTT. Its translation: CASSLSGQYNSPLHF.

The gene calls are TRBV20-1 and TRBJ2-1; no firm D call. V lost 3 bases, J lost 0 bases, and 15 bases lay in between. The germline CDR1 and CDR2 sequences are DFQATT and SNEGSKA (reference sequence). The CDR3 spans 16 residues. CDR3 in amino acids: CSARDPFQSSYNEQFF. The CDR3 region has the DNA TGCAGTGCTAGGGACCCTTTCCAGAGCTCCTACAATGAGCAGTTCTTC.

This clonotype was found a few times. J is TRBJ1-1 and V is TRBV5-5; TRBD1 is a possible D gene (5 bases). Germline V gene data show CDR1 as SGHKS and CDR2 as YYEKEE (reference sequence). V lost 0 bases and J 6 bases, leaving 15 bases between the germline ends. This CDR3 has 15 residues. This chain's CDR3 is CASSLGSTKGAEAFF. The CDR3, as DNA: TGTGCCAGCAGCTTGGGAAGTACAAAAGGGGCTGAAGCTTTCTTT.

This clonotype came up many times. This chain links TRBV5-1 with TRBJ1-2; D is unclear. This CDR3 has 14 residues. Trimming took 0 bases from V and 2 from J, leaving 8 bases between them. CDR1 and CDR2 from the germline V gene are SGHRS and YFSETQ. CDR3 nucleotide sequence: TGCGCCAGCAGCTTGGCCCCGGGGAACTATGGCTACACCTTC. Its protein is CASSLAPGNYGYTF.

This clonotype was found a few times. For the CDR3, the DNA is TGTGCCAGCAGCCACGCCACGTACAATGAGCAGTTCTTC. Residues: CASSHATYNEQFF. The chain joins TRBV14 to TRBJ2-1; D unclear. The germline V gene has CDR1 SGHDN and CDR2 FVKESK. This CDR3 is 13 amino acids long. Trimming removed 3 bases at V and 4 bases at J, with 7 bases between.

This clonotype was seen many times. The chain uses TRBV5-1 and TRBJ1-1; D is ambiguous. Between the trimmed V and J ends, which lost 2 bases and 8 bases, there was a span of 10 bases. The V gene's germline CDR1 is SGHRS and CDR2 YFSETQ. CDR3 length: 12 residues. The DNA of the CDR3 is TGCGCCAGCAGCTTAAGGGTAGGGGAAGCTTTCTTT. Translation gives CASSLRVGEAFF.

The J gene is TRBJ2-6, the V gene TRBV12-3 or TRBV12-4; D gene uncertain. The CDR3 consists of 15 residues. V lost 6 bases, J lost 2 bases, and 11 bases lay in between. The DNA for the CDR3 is TGTGCCAGCAGATCCGGAGTCCCTGGGGCCAACGTCCTGACTTTC. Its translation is CASRSGVPGANVLTF.

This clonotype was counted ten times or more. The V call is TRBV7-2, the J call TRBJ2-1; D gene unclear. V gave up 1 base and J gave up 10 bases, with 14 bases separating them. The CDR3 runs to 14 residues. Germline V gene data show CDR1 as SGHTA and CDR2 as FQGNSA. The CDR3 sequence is CASSLDEVIAEQFF. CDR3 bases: TGTGCCAGCAGCTTAGATGAGGTAATAGCCGAGCAGTTCTTC.